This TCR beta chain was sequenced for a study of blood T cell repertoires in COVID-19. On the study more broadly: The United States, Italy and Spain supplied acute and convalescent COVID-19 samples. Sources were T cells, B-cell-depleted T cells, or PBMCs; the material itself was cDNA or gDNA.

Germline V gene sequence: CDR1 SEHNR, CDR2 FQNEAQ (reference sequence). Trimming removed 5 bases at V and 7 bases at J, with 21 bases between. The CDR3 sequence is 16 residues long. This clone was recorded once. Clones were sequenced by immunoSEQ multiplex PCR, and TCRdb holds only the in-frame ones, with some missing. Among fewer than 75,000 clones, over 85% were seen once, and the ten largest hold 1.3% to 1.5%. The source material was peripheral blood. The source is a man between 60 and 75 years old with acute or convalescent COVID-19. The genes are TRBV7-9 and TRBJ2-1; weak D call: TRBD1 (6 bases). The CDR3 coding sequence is TGTGCCAGCAGCCTAACAGGTTCCGTAACAGGGAATGAGCAGTTCTTC. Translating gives CASSLTGSVTGNEQFF.